The sequence of this T cell receptor (beta chain) was determined in a study of blood T cell repertoires in COVID-19. Study details: T cells, B-cell-depleted T cells, or PBMCs supplied cDNA or gDNA.

This clone was detected once. The CDR3 runs to 15 residues. The germline V gene has CDR1 SEHNR and CDR2 FQNEAQ (reference sequence). J gave up 1 base and V 3 bases, and 4 bases lay outside the gene matches. Clones were read by immunoSEQ multiplex PCR, and TCRdb kept only the in-frame ones, dropping some. The repertoire holds 150,000 to 200,000 clones, with 70% to 85% as singletons. Material: peripheral blood. The sequence was obtained from a man in his forties or fifties who had recovered from COVID-19. The chain joins TRBV7-9 to TRBJ2-5, with 8 bases fitting TRBD1. The CDR3 protein is CASSFDGTGQETQYF. CDR3 nucleotides: TGTGCCAGCAGCTTCGATGGGACAGGCCAAGAGACCCAGTACTTC.